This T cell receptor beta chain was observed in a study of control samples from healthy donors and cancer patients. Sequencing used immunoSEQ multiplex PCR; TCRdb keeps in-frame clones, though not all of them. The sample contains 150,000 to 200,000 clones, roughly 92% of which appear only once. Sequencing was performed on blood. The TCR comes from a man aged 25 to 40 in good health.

DNA of the CDR3: TGTGCCAGCAGCACAAGGACAGTCCAGCCCCAGCATTTT. This translates into CASSTRTVQPQHF. The genes are TRBV7-8 and TRBJ1-5; D might be TRBD1 (6 bases). V lost 5 bases and J lost 7, with 12 bases in between. Germline V CDR1 and CDR2: SGHVS, FQNEAQ. The CDR3 contains 13 residues.